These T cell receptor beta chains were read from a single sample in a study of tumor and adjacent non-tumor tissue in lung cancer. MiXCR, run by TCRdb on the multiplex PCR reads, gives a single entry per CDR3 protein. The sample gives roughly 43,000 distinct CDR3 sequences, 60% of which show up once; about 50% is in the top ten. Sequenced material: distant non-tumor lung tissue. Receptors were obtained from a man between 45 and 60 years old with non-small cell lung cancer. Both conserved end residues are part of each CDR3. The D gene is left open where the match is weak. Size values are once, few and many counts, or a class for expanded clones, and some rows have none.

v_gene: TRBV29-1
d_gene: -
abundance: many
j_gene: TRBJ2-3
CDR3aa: CSVSLGAHKDTQYF
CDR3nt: TGCAGCGTGAGCCTGGGGGCGCATAAAGATACGCAGTATTTT

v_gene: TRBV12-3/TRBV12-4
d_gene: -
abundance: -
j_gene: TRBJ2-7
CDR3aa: CASNYTGLPVQYF
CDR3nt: TGTGCCAGCAATTACACGGGGTTACCCGTGCAGTACTTC

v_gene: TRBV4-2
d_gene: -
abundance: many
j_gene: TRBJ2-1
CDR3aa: CASSQGKVAAYNEQFF
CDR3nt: TGTGCCAGCAGCCAGGGGAAGGTAGCGGCTTACAATGAGCAGTTCTTC

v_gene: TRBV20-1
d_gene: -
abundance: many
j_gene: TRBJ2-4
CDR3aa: CSARDPPSAKNIQYF
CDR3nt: TGCAGTGCTAGAGATCCACCCAGTGCCAAAAACATTCAGTACTTC

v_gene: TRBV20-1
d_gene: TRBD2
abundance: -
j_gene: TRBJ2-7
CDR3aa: CSARRRGGYEQYF
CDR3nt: TGCAGTGCGCGTCGTCGGGGGGGCTACGAGCAGTACTTC

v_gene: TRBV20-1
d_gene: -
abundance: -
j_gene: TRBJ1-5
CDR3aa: CSAYIRGFNQPQHF
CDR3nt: TGCAGTGCTTACATACGGGGATTTAATCAGCCCCAGCATTTT

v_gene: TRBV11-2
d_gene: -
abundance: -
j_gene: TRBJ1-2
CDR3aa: CASTIFRGLAF
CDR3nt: TGTGCCAGCACCATATTCAGGGGCCTCGCCTTC

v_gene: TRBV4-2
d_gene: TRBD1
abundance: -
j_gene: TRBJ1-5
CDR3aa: CTSSPSGQVEQSQHF
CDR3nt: TGTACCAGCAGCCCCTCGGGACAGGTTGAACAGTCCCAGCATTTT

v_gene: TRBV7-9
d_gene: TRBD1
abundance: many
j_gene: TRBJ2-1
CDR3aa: CASSLGLGTEGELIF
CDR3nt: TGTGCCAGCAGCTTAGGTCTCGGGACAGAGGGAGAGTTAATCTTC

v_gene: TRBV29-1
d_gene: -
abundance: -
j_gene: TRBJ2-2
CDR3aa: CSVDYREGNTRVLFF
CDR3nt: TGCAGCGTTGATTATAGGGAAGGGAACACTAGGGTGCTGTTTTTT